This T cell receptor (beta chain) was profiled in a study of T cell clonality in common variable immunodeficiency. The germline V gene encodes CDR1 SGHRS and CDR2 YFSETQ. The CDR3 is made up of 16 amino acids. Trimming cost V 0 bases and J 8 bases; bases outside gene matches: 6. Sequencing input was equivalent genomic DNA from CVID and controls. The protocol was immunoSEQ multiplex PCR, while the TCRdb copy is restricted to in-frame clones and leaves out a portion. This sample has about 45,000 clones, each found more than once. This clone was recorded at least ten times. The observed sequence ends 3 residues before the CDR3 terminus, with the missing tail filled in from the germline J gene.

This sequence joins TRBV5-1 and TRBJ2-1; 12 bases align to TRBD2. The sequencing sample was made of peripheral blood mononuclear cells. This receptor was identified in a person aged 18 to 70 in good health. The CDR3 bases that were read are TGCGCCAGCAGCTTGGTGGCTAGCGGGGGGGCCTATGAG. Translation gives CASSLVASGGAYE. The full-length CDR3 reads as CASSLVASGGAYEQFF.